This entry is about one TCR beta chain. This record belongs to a study of neoadjuvant nivolumab and ipilimumab in lung cancer. The method was immunoSEQ multiplex PCR; TCRdb's version includes in-frame clones alone and lacks a portion of them. The repertoire consists of roughly 49,000 clones, with around 89% occurring once and the leading ten covering approximately 3.5%. Germline values: CDR1 SGHRS, CDR2 YFSETQ. CDR3 length: 13 amino acids. V was pared by 4 bases and J by 4 bases, with 11 bases between. This sample comprised blood, obtained before neoadjuvant nivolumab, alone or with ipilimumab. The chain recombines TRBV5-1 with TRBJ1-1, with D perhaps matching TRBD1 (5 bases). This sequence was found in an adult with non-small cell lung cancer. Some clones in this sample may be carry-over from other donors' samples. Written as DNA, the CDR3 is TGCGCCAGCAGCGTGAGGGGTCCCACTGAAGCTTTCTTT. It yields the protein CASSVRGPTEAFF. Combining the CDR3 with reference TRBV5-1 and TRBJ1-1 gives the whole variable domain KAGVTQTPRYLIKTRGQQVTLSCSPISGHRSVSWYQQTPGQGLQFLFEYFSETQRNKGNFPGRFSGRQFSNSRSEMNVSTLELGDSALYLCASSVRGPTEAFFGQGTRLTVV.